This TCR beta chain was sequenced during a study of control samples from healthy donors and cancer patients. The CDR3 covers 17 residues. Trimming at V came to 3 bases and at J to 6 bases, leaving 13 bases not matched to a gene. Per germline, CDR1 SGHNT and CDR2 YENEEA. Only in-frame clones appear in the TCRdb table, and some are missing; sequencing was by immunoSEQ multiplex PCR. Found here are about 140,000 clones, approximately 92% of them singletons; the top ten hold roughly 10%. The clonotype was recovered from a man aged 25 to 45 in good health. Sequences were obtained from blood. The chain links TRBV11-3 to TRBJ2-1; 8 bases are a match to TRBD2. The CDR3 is CASSFLAGGRQRNEQFF. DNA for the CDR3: TGTGCCAGCAGCTTTTTGGCGGGAGGCCGCCAGCGCAATGAGCAGTTCTTC.